This entry lists 32 T cell receptor beta chains sequenced from one sample in a study of T-cell reconstitution after alpha-beta-depleted transplantation in children. Unique molecular identifiers tagged the TCRbeta library. TCRdb re-called the PCR reads through MiXCR, storing one row per CDR3 protein. The table includes over 150,000 distinct CDR3 sequences, roughly 7% detected once. The starting material was PBMCs, obtained before TCRalphabeta/CD19-depleted stem cell transplant. Receptors originate from a boy aged 2 to 10 with acute lymphoblastic leukemia, due to receive a stem cell transplant.

This clonotype has at least ten counts. The chain is built from TRBV6-2 or TRBV6-3 and TRBJ2-7; D gene ambiguous. V lost 2 bases, J lost 7 bases, and 18 bases lay in between. Per the germline V gene, CDR1 is MNHEY and CDR2 is SVGEGT. This CDR3 has 15 amino acids. CDR3 in amino acids: CASSYRVSWSGEQYF. The CDR3 nucleotides read TGTGCCAGCAGTTACAGGGTCTCGTGGAGTGGGGAGCAGTACTTC.

This clonotype was counted many times. The chain couples TRBV20-1 to TRBJ2-1; D ambiguous. The CDR3 totals 15 residues. Germline CDR1 reads DFQATT; CDR2 reads SNEGSKA (reference sequence). Trimming took off 4 bases at V and 4 bases at J, with 17 bases between the two ends. This CDR3 reads CSAKEGENDYNEQFF. CDR3 DNA sequence: TGCAGTGCTAAAGAAGGTGAGAACGATTACAATGAGCAGTTCTTC.

This clonotype was recorded many times. The chain combines TRBV7-9 with TRBJ2-3, with 10 bases matching TRBD2. Germline CDR1 is SEHNR and CDR2 is FQNEAQ (reference sequence). The length of the CDR3 is 16 residues. V was pared by 5 bases and J by 2 bases, with 7 bases of the junction left unmatched. CDR3 sequence reads: CASSPPTSGNTDTQYF. CDR3 DNA sequence: TGTGCCAGCAGCCCCCCCACTAGCGGGAACACAGATACGCAGTATTTT. Based on the CDR3 plus reference TRBV7-9 and TRBJ2-3, the full variable domain is DTGVSQNPRHKITKRGQNVTFRCDPISEHNRLYWYRQTLGQGPEFLTYFQNEAQLEKSRLLSDRFSAERPKGSFSTLEIQRTEQGDSAMYLCASSPPTSGNTDTQYFGPGTRLTVL.

This clonotype has ten or more counts. V and J are TRBV6-2 or TRBV6-3 and TRBJ2-2; 8 nucleotides align to TRBD2. The CDR3 has 19 residues. Germline V lookup: CDR1 MNHEY, CDR2 SVGEGT. J gave up 2 bases and V 8 bases, and 19 bases lay outside the gene matches. This CDR3 reads CASAEYPIGGRLNTGELFF. CDR3 sequence (DNA): TGTGCCAGCGCCGAGTACCCCATTGGCGGGAGGTTAAACACCGGGGAGCTGTTTTTT.

This clonotype was observed a few times. The V and J genes are TRBV2 and TRBJ2-7; 10 bases map to TRBD2. The germline CDR1 and CDR2 sequences are SNHLY and FYNNEI. CDR3 size: 13 residues. V shed 9 bases, J shed 0 bases, and the junction held 2 bases outside the gene matches. The CDR3 nucleotides read TGTGCCAGATCTAGCGGGAGCTCCTACGAGCAGTACTTC. This translates into CARSSGSSYEQYF. Supplemented by reference TRBV2 and TRBJ2-7, the full variable domain reads EPEVTQTPSHQVTQMGQEVILRCVPISNHLYFYWYRQILGQKVEFLVSFYNNEISEKSEIFDDQFSVERPDGSNFTLKIRSTKLEDSAMYFCARSSGSSYEQYFGPGTRLTVT.

The table lists this clonotype with many counts. This chain links TRBV7-8 with TRBJ1-2, with 7 bases lining up with TRBD1. This CDR3 is 13 amino acids long. With 5 bases clipped from V and 6 bases from J, the junction kept 6 bases outside the gene matches. Germline lookup yields CDR1 SGHVS and CDR2 FQNEAQ. DNA of the CDR3: TGTGCCAGCAGCCATTCCAGGGGGGATGGCTACACCTTC. Protein product: CASSHSRGDGYTF.

This clonotype came up many times. The V and J genes are TRBV28 and TRBJ1-5; 9 bases match TRBD1. This CDR3 is built from 15 residues. J gave up 6 bases and V 6 bases, and 9 bases lay outside the gene matches. CDR1 MDHEN and CDR2 SYDVKM come from the germline V gene. The CDR3 DNA reads as TGTGCCAGCAGCCCAACAGGGGGCCAGCGTCAGCCCCAGCATTTT. Protein sequence: CASSPTGGQRQPQHF. The variable domain in full, completed from reference TRBV28 and TRBJ1-5, reads DVKVTQSSRYLVKRTGEKVFLECVQDMDHENMFWYRQDPGLGLRLIYFSYDVKMKEKGDIPEGYSVSREKKERFSLILESASTNQTSMYLCASSPTGGQRQPQHFGDGTRLSIL.

This clonotype was found many times. The chain has TRBV25-1 and TRBJ2-1; 13 nucleotides line up with TRBD2. The germline gives CDR1 MGHDK, CDR2 SYGVNS. V was clipped by 4 bases and J by 9 bases; unmatched bases: 15. CDR3 size: 18 residues. CDR3 loop: CASSAVTPGTSGMGEQFF. CDR3 nucleotide sequence: TGTGCCAGCAGTGCGGTGACACCTGGGACTAGCGGGATGGGTGAGCAGTTCTTC.

The chain has TRBV20-1 and TRBJ2-2; tentative D call: TRBD2 (6 bases). Trimming took 2 bases from V and 1 from J, leaving 14 bases between them. This CDR3 spans 16 amino acids. Germline-derived CDR1 and CDR2 are DFQATT and SNEGSKA (reference sequence). CDR3 bases: TGCAGTGCTAGACCCACATCGCGGGAGAACACCGGGGAGCTGTTTTTT. Translating it yields CSARPTSRENTGELFF.

This clonotype came up many times. The chain is built from TRBV2 and TRBJ2-1; D ambiguous. Germline CDR1 SNHLY, CDR2 FYNNEI. Trimming left V 1 base short and J 9 bases short, with 7 bases between. The CDR3 is 12 residues long. The CDR3 sequence is CASSEGPGEQFF. The CDR3 DNA follows: TGTGCCAGCAGTGAAGGCCCCGGTGAGCAGTTCTTC.

V gene TRBV7-3 combines with J gene TRBJ2-3; TRBD1 matches at 7 bases. This CDR3 region has 13 residues. The V gene's germline CDR1 is SGHTA and CDR2 FQGTGA. V gave up 5 bases and J gave up 5 bases; unmatched junction bases: 4. This CDR3 reads CASSDRQGDTQYF. CDR3 DNA: TGTGCCAGCAGCGATCGACAGGGAGATACGCAGTATTTT.

This clonotype appeared many times. The V call is TRBV6-1, the J call TRBJ1-6; tentatively, D is TRBD1 (5 bases). The germline V gene has CDR1 MNHNS and CDR2 SASEGT. The CDR3 covers 14 residues. The V end was cut by 4 bases, the J end by 4 bases, with 8 bases between. CDR3 in DNA: TGTGCCAGCAGTGGGGCAGGGTATAATTCACCCCTCCACTTT. Encoded protein: CASSGAGYNSPLHF.

This chain uses TRBV3-1 with TRBJ1-6; 9 bases fit TRBD1. The V gene end was trimmed by 4 bases and the J gene end by 7 bases; junction bases not matched to a gene: 8. This CDR3 comprises 16 residues. Per germline, CDR1 LGHDT and CDR2 YNNKEL (reference sequence). CDR3 sequence: CASSRPQGAGNSPLHF. The CDR3 DNA is TGTGCCAGCAGCCGACCACAGGGGGCGGGCAATTCACCCCTCCACTTT.

This clonotype was seen ten or more times. In nucleotides, the CDR3 is TGTGCCAGCAGTTCTAGCGGGGTTGGAACAGATACGCAGTATTTT. Translating it yields CASSSSGVGTDTQYF. The chain links TRBV6-5 to TRBJ2-3; 9 positions match TRBD2. This CDR3 is built from 15 residues. V shed 4 bases, J shed 3 bases, and the junction held 5 bases outside the gene matches. The germline V gene has CDR1 MNHEY and CDR2 SVGAGI.

This clonotype showed up many times. V and J are TRBV6-5 and TRBJ1-6, with D possibly being TRBD1 (5 bases). The CDR3 spans 13 residues. V shed 4 bases and J shed 12 bases, with 13 bases lying between them. Germline CDR1 is MNHEY and CDR2 is SVGAGI. The CDR3 sequence: CASSFLGAGPLHF. The CDR3, as DNA: TGTGCCAGCAGTTTCCTTGGGGCAGGACCCCTCCACTTT.

This clonotype showed up many times. This chain joins TRBV29-1 and TRBJ2-7; no definite D call. The CDR3 length is 14 residues. Germline CDR1 and CDR2: SQVTM and ANQGSEA. V shed 4 bases and J shed 6 bases, with 19 bases lying between them. CDR3 nucleotides: TGCAGCGTTGCCCAGGATCCCATCTTACGCGAGCAGTACTTC. It is translated as CSVAQDPILREQYF.

This clonotype was seen repeatedly, ten times or more. V is TRBV11-2 and J is TRBJ2-7; D unresolved. The CDR3 contains 18 residues. The germline V and J ends were trimmed by 5 bases and 0 bases, with 23 bases remaining between them. From germline, CDR1 is SGHAT and CDR2 FQNNGV. Here the CDR3 reads CASSRLPQSLPSSYEQYF. The DNA of the CDR3 is TGTGCCAGCAGCCGCCTCCCTCAGTCACTCCCGAGCTCCTACGAGCAGTACTTC.

This clonotype was observed at least ten times. In nucleotides, the CDR3 is TGTGCCAGCAGTCAGAAAAGTCCAGGGGCCTTGGATACGCAGTATTTT. It translates to CASSQKSPGALDTQYF. This sequence joins TRBV7-3 and TRBJ2-3; tentative D call: TRBD1 (6 bases). Germline values: CDR1 SGHTA, CDR2 FQGTGA. The CDR3 has 16 residues. V was shortened by 6 bases and J by 6 bases, with 22 bases between the two germline ends.

This clonotype occurred many times. The genes are TRBV6-1 and TRBJ2-2, with TRBD1 as a possible D gene (6 bases). V lost 8 bases and J 5 bases, leaving 12 bases between the germline ends. CDR1 and CDR2 from the germline V gene are MNHNS and SASEGT. The CDR3 contains 13 residues. CDR3 nucleotides: TGTGCCAGCCACAGGGTGGGGACCGGGGAGCTGTTTTTT. Translated: CASHRVGTGELFF.

This clonotype was counted at least ten times. V is TRBV4-3 and J is TRBJ2-3; no definite D call. CDR1 and CDR2 (germline): LGHNA, YSLEER. The CDR3 runs 13 residues. Trimming removed 3 bases at V and 6 bases at J, with 10 bases between. DNA for the CDR3: TGCGCCAGCAGCCAGGAACGGACCGATACGCAGTATTTT. This translates into CASSQERTDTQYF.

This clonotype was detected ten times or more. This chain uses TRBV28 with TRBJ2-7, with 8 bases fitting TRBD1. V trimming: 4 bases; J trimming: 3 bases; junction bases outside the gene matches: 11. Germline values: CDR1 MDHEN, CDR2 SYDVKM. The CDR3 is made up of 16 amino acids. CDR3 nucleotide sequence: TGTGCCAGCAGTTCCACTGTGACAGGGGCCGTCTACGAGCAGTACTTC. Protein sequence: CASSSTVTGAVYEQYF.

This clonotype has more than one count but fewer than ten. The V gene is TRBV20-1, the J gene TRBJ1-2, with D tentatively TRBD1 (5 bases). The CDR3 runs 13 residues. Germline loops: CDR1 DFQATT, CDR2 SNEGSKA (reference sequence). V was trimmed by 7 bases and J by 4 bases, leaving 16 bases between them. The CDR3 loop reads CSVPDSSLYGYTF. The CDR3 nucleotides read TGCAGTGTCCCCGACAGCTCTCTCTATGGCTACACCTTC.

Comments on this clonotype: A read error may produce the germline difference seen at one junction end. J is TRBJ2-7 and V is TRBV5-1; D is unclear. The CDR3 runs 17 residues. Germline V gene lookup returns CDR1 SGHRS and CDR2 YFSETQ. CDR3 nucleotides: TGCGCCAGCAGCTTGGTCAGCGTGGGCGAATACTCCTACGAGCAGTGCTTC. Translated, it gives CASSLVSVGEYSYEQCF.

The sample holds a few counts of this clonotype. The rearrangement uses TRBV20-1 and TRBJ2-5, with 8 bases lining up with TRBD2. J lost 8 bases, V lost 6 bases, and 11 bases had no gene match. The CDR3 has 13 amino acids. From germline, CDR1 is DFQATT and CDR2 SNEGSKA (reference sequence). The CDR3 sequence is CSAPGGLGKTQYF. In DNA, the CDR3 is TGCAGTGCCCCCGGGGGACTAGGTAAAACCCAGTACTTC.

On this clonotype: Being one base from a much bigger clone, this may be a read error. CDR3 in DNA: TGTGCCAGCAGCTTAGGACTAGCGGGTGAGCATTTCTTC. This encodes CASSLGLAGEHFF. V is TRBV11-2 and J is TRBJ2-1; TRBD2 agrees at 10 bases. The CDR3 runs to 13 residues. The germline CDR1 and CDR2 sequences are SGHAT and FQNNGV.

The V gene is TRBV28, the J gene TRBJ1-2; 9 bases fit TRBD1. This CDR3 spans 15 amino acids. V shed 6 bases and J 4 bases; nucleotides not matched to a gene: 9. Germline V gene lookup returns CDR1 MDHEN and CDR2 SYDVKM. CDR3 bases: TGTGCCAGCAGAGAACCGGGACAGGGTTTCTATGGCTACACCTTC. Protein: CASREPGQGFYGYTF.

This clonotype was detected many times. V usage is TRBV20-1 and J usage is TRBJ2-1; 7 bases align to TRBD1. Trimming took 5 bases from V and 2 from J; bases not matched to a gene: 6. Germline lookup yields CDR1 DFQATT and CDR2 SNEGSKA (reference sequence). This CDR3 is 14 amino acids long. The CDR3 bases are TGCAGTGCTGATACCGGGACAGCCTACAATGAGCAGTTCTTC. Translating it yields CSADTGTAYNEQFF.

The CDR3 DNA reads as TGTGCCAGCAGGGCGAGCTCCTATAATTCACCCCTCCACTTT. It is translated as CASRASSYNSPLHF. This sequence joins TRBV7-9 and TRBJ1-6; D remains ambiguous. V dropped 6 bases and J dropped 0 bases, with 6 bases sitting between them. The CDR3 sequence is 14 residues long. Looked up from germline, CDR1 is SEHNR and CDR2 is FQNEAQ (reference sequence).

The gene calls are TRBV5-1 and TRBJ2-2; 11 bases fit TRBD2. The CDR3 is made up of 17 amino acids. Germline CDR1 and CDR2: SGHRS and YFSETQ. V gave up 0 bases and J gave up 4 bases; unmatched junction bases: 5. The CDR3 sequence: CASSLAALAGGTGELFF. The CDR3 region has the DNA TGCGCCAGCAGCTTGGCCGCCCTAGCGGGGGGCACCGGGGAGCTGTTTTTT.

This clonotype was recorded at least ten times. The chain links TRBV28 to TRBJ2-7, with D unclear. Trimming removed 2 bases from V and 4 bases from J, with 9 bases in between. The CDR3 totals 13 residues. The germline V gene encodes CDR1 MDHEN and CDR2 SYDVKM. This CDR3 is CASSLLFQYEQYF. The DNA for the CDR3 is TGTGCCAGCAGTTTACTCTTTCAGTACGAGCAGTACTTC. The full variable domain, rest sourced from reference TRBV28 and TRBJ2-7, is DVKVTQSSRYLVKRTGEKVFLECVQDMDHENMFWYRQDPGLGLRLIYFSYDVKMKEKGDIPEGYSVSREKKERFSLILESASTNQTSMYLCASSLLFQYEQYFGPGTRLTVT.

This clonotype was observed a few times. The genes are TRBV7-9 and TRBJ1-3; unclear D gene. The CDR3 has 13 residues. The V end lost 10 bases, the J end lost 0 bases, and 10 bases lay between the germline ends. In germline, CDR1 is SEHNR, CDR2 FQNEAQ (reference sequence). CDR3 DNA: TGTGCCATGGCCCGTGGCTCTGGAAACACCATATATTTT. This translates into CAMARGSGNTIYF.

This clonotype was counted at least ten times. J is TRBJ2-5 and V is TRBV7-2; 8 positions agree with TRBD1. Losses at the gene ends were 5 bases for V and 2 bases for J; bases not matched to a gene: 7. CDR3 length: 15 amino acids. CDR1 is SGHTA and CDR2 is FQGNSA in the germline V gene. CDR3 in DNA: TGTGCCAGCAGCGTAAACAGGGGGAATCAAGAGACCCAGTACTTC. Its translation: CASSVNRGNQETQYF.